This passage covers 30 T cell receptor beta chains from one sample sequenced in a study of T cells in localized non-small cell lung cancer. Generated by immunoSEQ multiplex PCR, the TCRdb table keeps only in-frame clones and is missing some. The sample records around 2,800 clones, 24% being singletons. Material: lung tumor tissue, obtained before any cancer treatment. These receptors all stem from a woman aged 40 to 75 with stage I lung adenocarcinoma.

J is TRBJ1-4 and V is TRBV19; D ambiguous. Trimming pared 4 bases from V and 8 bases from J, leaving 14 bases between. CDR3 length: 14 residues. CDR1 LNHDA and CDR2 SQIVND come from the germline V gene (reference sequence). Here the CDR3 DNA reads TGTGCCAGTAGTAGGTCCTCCCCGTCCGAAAAACTGTTTTTT. Protein sequence: CASSRSSPSEKLFF.

The V gene is TRBV6-8, the J gene TRBJ1-2; D is undetermined. The CDR3 is made up of 14 amino acids. From germline, CDR1 is MNHGY and CDR2 SAAAGT. V was pared by 8 bases and J by 0 bases, with 13 bases between. CDR3 sequence reads: CASRADGSNYGYTF. DNA of the CDR3: TGTGCCAGCCGGGCGGACGGGTCTAACTATGGCTACACCTTC.

This rearrangement joins TRBV30 to TRBJ1-1; D possibly corresponds to TRBD1 (6 bases). V shed 0 bases and J shed 7 bases, with 18 bases lying between them. The CDR3 loop spans 15 amino acids. The V gene's germline CDR1 is GTSNPN and CDR2 SVGIG (reference sequence). The CDR3 sequence: CAWSVGPGAVNEAFF. For the CDR3, the DNA is TGTGCCTGGAGTGTAGGCCCGGGGGCAGTTAATGAAGCTTTCTTT.

This clone was seen more than once but under ten times. The chain employs TRBV4-1 and TRBJ1-1, with a weak D call TRBD1 (5 bases). The V end lost 0 bases, the J end lost 3 bases, and 23 bases lay between the germline ends. Germline V gene data show CDR1 as MGHRA and CDR2 as YSYEKL. The CDR3 length is 19 residues. CDR3 residues: CASSQDRGVSPLEDTEAFF. The CDR3 DNA reads as TGCGCCAGCAGCCAAGATCGGGGGGTATCTCCTTTGGAGGACACTGAAGCTTTCTTT.

The rearrangement links TRBV28 to TRBJ2-1; 14 bases match TRBD2. CDR1 and CDR2 from the germline V gene are MDHEN and SYDVKM. J lost 4 bases, V lost 10 bases, and 12 bases had no gene match. The CDR3 is 17 residues long. The DNA for the CDR3 is TGTGCCACCAGAGCGTTGGGACTAGCGGGAGTATACAATGAGCAGTTCTTC. This gives the protein CATRALGLAGVYNEQFF.

This clone was observed a handful of times. This chain's CDR3 is CASQPFNTGELFF. The CDR3 DNA sequence: TGTGCCAGCCAGCCATTTAACACCGGGGAGCTGTTTTTT. The chain uses TRBV12-5 and TRBJ2-2; D not resolved. The V gene's germline CDR1 is LGHNT and CDR2 FRNRAP. The CDR3 spans 13 residues.

The genes are TRBV7-2 and TRBJ1-1, with no clear D. The ends were cut back, 0 bases at V and 0 bases at J, with 2 bases in the middle. From germline, CDR1 is SGHTA and CDR2 FQGNSA. The CDR3 length is 13 residues. CDR3 region: CASSLAMNTEAFF. For the CDR3, the DNA is TGTGCCAGCAGCTTAGCCATGAACACTGAAGCTTTCTTT.

The sample holds a few counts of this clone. The rearrangement links TRBV11-3 to TRBJ2-5; maybe TRBD2 (6 bases). CDR1 SGHNT and CDR2 YENEEA come from the germline V gene. The ends were cut back, 3 bases at V and 1 base at J, with 12 bases in the middle. CDR3 length: 15 amino acids. CDR3 region: CASSFGSSGQETQYF. For the CDR3, the DNA is TGTGCCAGCAGCTTTGGTAGTAGCGGCCAAGAGACCCAGTACTTC.

V usage is TRBV11-3 and J usage is TRBJ1-1; D not certain. This CDR3 is 14 amino acids long. CDR1 is SGHNT, CDR2 YENEEA, per germline. V was trimmed by 3 bases and J by 2 bases, leaving 10 bases between them. The CDR3 DNA reads TGTGCCAGCAGCTTTGGCGGGTACAACACTGAAGCTTTCTTT. The encoded protein is CASSFGGYNTEAFF.

A few counts support this clone. This chain links TRBV6-8 with TRBJ2-7; maybe TRBD2 (5 bases). V was cut by 0 bases and J by 6 bases, with 9 bases left in between. Germline CDR1 and CDR2: MNHGY and SAAAGT. The CDR3 sequence is 13 residues long. The CDR3 sequence is CASSYSTGIEQYF. The DNA of the CDR3 is TGTGCCAGCAGTTACTCGACGGGAATCGAGCAGTACTTC.

V is TRBV11-3 and J is TRBJ1-1; D is ambiguous. V was shortened by 1 base and J by 0 bases, with 12 bases between the two germline ends. Germline V gene sequence: CDR1 SGHNT, CDR2 YENEEA. The CDR3 spans 16 residues. The CDR3 region has the DNA TGTGCCAGCAGCTTAGGTGGGCAGCTCATGAACACTGAAGCTTTCTTT. Residues: CASSLGGQLMNTEAFF.

This chain connects TRBV10-2 to TRBJ1-1; TRBD1 matches 8 bases. Germline V CDR1 and CDR2: WSHSY, SAAADI. The CDR3 runs to 13 residues. With V trimmed by 6 bases and J by 4 bases, 4 bases remained unmatched. The CDR3 loop is CASRAGGSTEAFF. The CDR3 DNA reads as TGCGCCAGCAGGGCAGGGGGCTCCACTGAAGCTTTCTTT.

This clone was found a few times. V and J are TRBV1 and TRBJ2-3; the DNA was not compared with TRBD2, the D call given in the table. TRBV1 is annotated as a pseudogene. This CDR3 is 16 amino acids long. The CDR3 DNA sequence: TGCGCCAGCAGCCACCGGTTAGCGGGAGAGGGAGATACGCAGTATTTT. This sequence encodes CASSHRLAGEGDTQYF.

There are a few counts of this clone. The genes are TRBV19 and TRBJ2-7, with a tentative D call TRBD1 (5 bases). This CDR3 has 14 amino acids. V was cut by 3 bases and J by 6 bases, with 15 bases left in between. Germline V gene lookup returns CDR1 LNHDA and CDR2 SQIVND (reference sequence). DNA for the CDR3: TGTGCCAGTAGTATGGTGGCAGGGCGGAGCGAGCAGTACTTC. Translated, it gives CASSMVAGRSEQYF.

The chain carries TRBV4-1 and TRBJ1-5; 9 nucleotides line up with TRBD1. The germline CDR1 and CDR2 sequences are MGHRA and YSYEKL. With V trimmed by 5 bases and J by 8 bases, 10 bases remained unmatched. This CDR3 is 15 amino acids long. The CDR3 protein is CASSYDRGVGKPQHF. DNA of the CDR3: TGCGCCAGCAGCTACGACAGGGGGGTTGGGAAGCCCCAGCATTTT.

This rearrangement joins TRBV9 to TRBJ1-2; D ambiguous. V was trimmed by 5 bases and J by 3 bases, leaving 11 bases between them. CDR3 length: 13 amino acids. Per germline, CDR1 SGDLS and CDR2 YYNGEE. CDR3 region: CASSPGSYYGYTF. The CDR3 DNA is TGTGCCAGCAGTCCGGGCAGCTACTATGGCTACACCTTC.

The table lists this clone with a few counts. The chain combines TRBV6-8 with TRBJ2-1; D may be TRBD2 (6 bases). Trimming cost V 6 bases and J 3 bases, with 15 bases left between them. This CDR3 comprises 15 residues. Per germline, CDR1 MNHGY and CDR2 SAAAGT. The CDR3 loop is CASSRASDFYNEQFF. The CDR3 bases are TGTGCCAGCAGCAGGGCTAGCGATTTCTACAATGAGCAGTTCTTC.

There are a few counts of this clone. This chain connects TRBV11-3 to TRBJ2-2; unclear D gene. Deletions cut 3 bases from V and 6 bases from J, with 11 bases between. The V gene's germline CDR1 is SGHNT and CDR2 YENEEA. The CDR3 sequence is 14 residues long. Here the CDR3 DNA reads TGTGCCAGCAGCTTTGTCAGGAGTGCCGGGGAGCTGTTTTTT. Amino acids: CASSFVRSAGELFF.

J is TRBJ1-1 and V is TRBV11-3; 9 nucleotides agree with TRBD1. V lost 5 bases to trimming and J lost 6 bases; unmatched junction nucleotides: 13. The CDR3 is 16 amino acids. Germline V gene lookup returns CDR1 SGHNT and CDR2 YENEEA. This chain's CDR3 is CASSLRGTGRTPEAFF. CDR3 coding DNA: TGTGCCAGCAGCCTTAGGGGGACAGGGCGAACACCTGAAGCTTTCTTT. The full variable domain, with the rest looked up from reference TRBV11-3 and TRBJ1-1, is EAGVVQSPRYKIIEKKQPVAFWCNPISGHNTLYWYLQNLGQGPELLIRYENEEAVDDSQLPKDRFSAERLKGVDSTLKIQPAELGDSAVYLCASSLRGTGRTPEAFFGQGTRLTVV.

This clone has only a few counts. V usage is TRBV2 and J usage is TRBJ1-5; the D gene is possibly TRBD1 (5 bases). The V end lost 5 bases, the J end lost 7 bases, and 18 bases lay between the germline ends. Germline CDR1 SNHLY, CDR2 FYNNEI. This CDR3 spans 15 amino acids. The chain's CDR3 is CASSRGTGTKQPQHF. DNA for the CDR3: TGTGCCAGCAGTCGGGGGACGGGTACTAAACAGCCCCAGCATTTT.

The V call is TRBV1, the J call TRBJ2-1; the table calls TRBD2, which could not be checked here. TRBV1 corresponds to a pseudogene. The CDR3 extends over 18 amino acids. CDR3 residues: CASSQDRVAGGPYNEQFF. The DNA of the CDR3 is TGCGCCAGCAGCCAAGATAGAGTGGCGGGAGGGCCCTACAATGAGCAGTTCTTC.

The table lists this clone with a few counts. The chain combines TRBV6-8 with TRBJ1-4, with D perhaps matching TRBD1 (5 bases). Germline CDR1 MNHGY, CDR2 SAAAGT. V was cut by 2 bases and J by 6 bases, with 13 bases left in between. The CDR3 length is 15 residues. The CDR3: CASSYTGLRDEKLFF. CDR3 nucleotides: TGTGCCAGCAGTTACACGGGACTGAGGGATGAAAAACTGTTTTTT.

The chain combines TRBV30 with TRBJ2-2, with no clear D. CDR1 is GTSNPN and CDR2 is SVGIG in the germline V gene (reference sequence). The CDR3 has 12 amino acids. V shed 0 bases and J shed 5 bases, with 4 bases lying between them. The CDR3 nucleotides read TGTGCCTGGAGTGTCGAAACCGGGGAGCTGTTTTTT. Translated, it gives CAWSVETGELFF.

This clone was seen more than once but under ten times. The rearrangement joins TRBV6-8 to TRBJ2-2; a weak D match, TRBD1 (6 bases). The CDR3 has 12 residues. Trimming stripped 6 bases from V and 8 bases from J, with 10 bases between. Germline CDR1 is MNHGY and CDR2 is SAAAGT. CDR3 sequence (DNA): TGTGCCAGCAGCCTGGGGGCGGGGGAGCTGTTTTTT. Encoded protein: CASSLGAGELFF.

This clone is medium-sized by share. The CDR3 here is CASSRTDGINNEQFF. The CDR3 coding sequence is TGTGCCAGCAGCCGAACTGACGGCATAAACAATGAGCAGTTCTTC. This chain uses TRBV11-3 with TRBJ2-1; D unclear. V shed 5 bases and J shed 5 bases, with 16 bases lying between them. Germline-derived CDR1 and CDR2 are SGHNT and YENEEA. The CDR3 extends over 15 amino acids.

Many counts were recorded for this clone. The chain combines TRBV7-1 with TRBJ1-5; D is undetermined. TRBV7-1 is reported as an ORF; its role is uncertain. The CDR3 is 13 residues long. The germline V and J ends were trimmed by 4 bases and 5 bases, with 9 bases remaining between them. Here the CDR3 DNA reads TGTGCCAGCAGCTTCTCTGGGGATCAGCCCCAGCATTTT. It is translated as CASSFSGDQPQHF.

The chain carries TRBV11-3 and TRBJ2-2; 8 bases are a match to TRBD1. Losses at the gene ends were 3 bases for V and 7 bases for J; bases not matched to a gene: 13. The CDR3 has 17 residues. The germline CDR1 and CDR2 sequences are SGHNT and YENEEA. The CDR3 here is CASSLAFRQGLGGELFF. CDR3 nucleotide sequence: TGTGCCAGCAGCTTGGCATTCCGACAGGGGCTGGGCGGGGAGCTGTTTTTT.

The chain recombines TRBV28 with TRBJ2-1; 13 bases are shared with TRBD2. V shed 3 bases and J 7 bases; nucleotides not matched to a gene: 9. From germline, CDR1 is MDHEN and CDR2 SYDVKM. The CDR3 has 17 residues. The CDR3 reads CASSFIGLAGVGNEQFF. For the CDR3, the DNA is TGTGCCAGCAGTTTCATAGGACTAGCGGGAGTCGGAAATGAGCAGTTCTTC.

A remark on this clone: An end of the junction does not agree with germline; a read error may underlie this. The CDR3 coding sequence is TGTGCCAGTAGCATAGCGGGGGGGCAGGATACGCAGTATTTT. It codes for CASSIAGGQDTQYF. The chain uses TRBV19 and TRBJ2-3; 11 positions agree with TRBD2. Germline-derived CDR1 and CDR2 are LNHDA and SQIVND (reference sequence). This CDR3 region has 14 residues.

The J gene is TRBJ2-3, the V gene TRBV6-8; 7 nucleotides align to TRBD1. The J segment lost 0 bases and the V segment lost 10 bases, leaving 4 bases of the junction unmatched. Per the germline V gene, CDR1 is MNHGY and CDR2 is SAAAGT. This CDR3 is built from 13 residues. The CDR3 DNA reads TGTGCCACCAGGGACAGTAGCACAGATACGCAGTATTTT. This sequence encodes CATRDSSTDTQYF.